The clone carrying this T cell receptor (beta chain) has a count of ten or more. The antigen remains undetermined. The record originates from a study of T-cell reconstitution after alpha-beta-depleted transplantation in children. Study-level points and caveats: Reportedly, alpha-beta T cells present about two months post-transplant originated from several hundred expanded clones of graft origin. At day 60, the high TCRbeta diversity found in some patients originated from recipient T cells and thymic progenitors that had survived.

V shed 5 bases, J shed 7 bases, and the junction held 8 bases outside the gene matches. Germline values: CDR1 MGHRA, CDR2 YSYEKL. The length of the CDR3 is 15 residues. Unique molecular identifiers were incorporated during preparation of the TCRbeta library. One entry per CDR3 protein, called by TCRdb with MiXCR from the PCR reads. The sample records about 32,000 distinct CDR3 sequences, about 7% being singletons. The TCR originated in a child in the first two years of life who had a stem cell transplant for acute myeloid leukemia, so the T cells may come from the graft donor. The specimen comprised peripheral blood, sampled 60 days after TCRalphabeta/CD19-depleted stem cell transplant. V gene TRBV4-1 combines with J gene TRBJ1-5; 10 bases fit TRBD1. CDR3 nucleotides: TGCGCCAGCAGCGCGCGACAGGGGGCCAACCAGCCCCAGCATTTT. It is translated as CASSARQGANQPQHF.